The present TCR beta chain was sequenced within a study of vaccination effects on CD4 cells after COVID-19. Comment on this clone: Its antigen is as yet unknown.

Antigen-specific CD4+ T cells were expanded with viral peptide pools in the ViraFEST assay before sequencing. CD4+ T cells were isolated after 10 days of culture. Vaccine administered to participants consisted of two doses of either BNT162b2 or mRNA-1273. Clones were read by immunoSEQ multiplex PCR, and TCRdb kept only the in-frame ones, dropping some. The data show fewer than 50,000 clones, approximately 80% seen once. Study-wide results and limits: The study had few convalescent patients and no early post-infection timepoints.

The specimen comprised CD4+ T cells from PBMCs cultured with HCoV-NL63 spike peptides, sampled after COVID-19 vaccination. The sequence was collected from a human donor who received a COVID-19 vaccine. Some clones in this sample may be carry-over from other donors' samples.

Written as DNA, the CDR3 is TGCGCCAGCAGCTTGGTAGGACAGGGGATCACAGATACGCAGTATTTT. It specifies CASSLVGQGITDTQYF. The chain is built from TRBV5-1 and TRBJ2-3; TRBD1 aligns across 9 bases. The CDR3 sequence is 16 residues long. With 0 bases clipped from V and 2 bases from J, the junction kept 4 bases outside the gene matches. The V gene's germline CDR1 is SGHRS and CDR2 YFSETQ. Full variable domain (outside the CDR3, taken from reference TRBV5-1 and TRBJ2-3): KAGVTQTPRYLIKTRGQQVTLSCSPISGHRSVSWYQQTPGQGLQFLFEYFSETQRNKGNFPGRFSGRQFSNSRSEMNVSTLELGDSALYLCASSLVGQGITDTQYFGPGTRLTVL.